This T cell receptor beta chain comes out of a study of cytomegalovirus exposure and HLA in healthy donors. Study-level findings and limits: Both high specificity and high sensitivity reportedly marked the classifier's diagnosis of cytomegalovirus status. Later on, a genetic analysis was performed. It linked a missense variant in DCLRE1C with V- and J-gene trimming of TCR beta.

The primer mix had 60 Vbeta and 13 Jbeta primers. Assay used: immunoSEQ multiplex PCR; TCRdb lists only in-frame clones, some missing. This sample's table reports around 150,000 clones. The donors were healthy bone marrow donors. At the time of sampling, donors were nominally healthy, though unrecorded immune exposures were likely. As regards this clone: The antigen is not known.

V lost 0 bases, J lost 4 bases, and 9 bases stayed unmatched. The germline gives CDR1 KGHSH, CDR2 LQKENI. The CDR3 sequence is 17 residues long. The clonotype comes from a man aged 25-45 years in good health and CMV-seronegative. The rearrangement joins TRBV18 to TRBJ2-7; 10 bases map to TRBD1. Sequenced: PBMCs. The CDR3 region is CASSPPLRDRGRYEQYF. DNA for the CDR3: TGTGCCAGCTCACCACCGCTCCGGGACAGGGGCAGGTACGAGCAGTACTTC.